A selection of T cell receptor beta chains follows, all from one sample in a study of cytomegalovirus exposure and HLA in healthy donors. Sequencing was performed with immunoSEQ multiplex PCR; in TCRdb, only in-frame clones are kept and a portion is missing. The data show 140,000 to 150,000 clones, approximately 78% seen once. The sequenced sample was PBMCs. Receptor source: a man aged 35 to 55 in good health and CMV-seropositive. The CDR3 runs from the conserved cysteine through the conserved F or W.

V gene,J gene,CDR3 protein
TRBV6-5,TRBJ1-2,CASRPDRASILGYTF
TRBV6-5,TRBJ2-2,CASTNLAGSIGELFF
TRBV18,NA,CASSQAGGIEQYF
TRBV18,TRBJ2-3,CASSPRAGGRDTQYF
TRBV27,TRBJ2-5,CASSSTSGTLFQETQYF
TRBV19,TRBJ2-2,CASSIGGRDTGELFF
TRBV27,TRBJ2-7,CASSLSPRTGHYEQYF
TRBV7-2,TRBJ2-1,CASSLALGGMSSYNEQFF
TRBV7-2,TRBJ1-4,CASSLKISGVATNEKLFF
TRBV18,TRBJ2-5,CASSLGLQETQYF
TRBV27,TRBJ2-2,CASSLSRLRTGELFF
TRBV5-6,TRBJ1-4,CASNTGNEKLFF
TRBV6-4,TRBJ1-1,CASAAESNTEAFF
TRBV19,NA,CASSISPEPYYEQYF
TRBV6-1,TRBJ2-5,CASSQTSQGETQYF
TRBV7-9,TRBJ2-3,CASSLADRATGYF
TRBV15,TRBJ1-1,CATSRDLSVWRGRRPNTEAFF
TRBV19,TRBJ2-1,CASSKDTSYNEQFF
TRBV11-2,TRBJ2-7,CASRLTSGSMYEQYF
TRBV5-8,TRBJ2-5,CASSRGATTQETQYF
TRBV30,TRBJ1-3,CAWSVGQRNTIYF
TRBV19,TRBJ2-2,CASGLAGGSNTGELFF
TRBV19,TRBJ2-5,CASSIARGAEPQYF
TRBV7-9,TRBJ2-2,CASSSIAGVRTGELFF
TRBV11-2,TRBJ1-2,CASSYSAAGRNGYTF
TRBV5-1,TRBJ2-2,CASSLFVSGSPGELFF
TRBV7-9,TRBJ2-1,CASSLEGTGRHEQFF
TRBV4-1,TRBJ2-2,CASRPRILAENTGELFF
TRBV6-4,TRBJ2-1,CASSDSGTSGSDEQFF
TRBV10-3,TRBJ2-1,CAISDGSGTGAVDEQFF
TRBV5-8,TRBJ1-4,CASLTGGGEKLFF
TRBV28,TRBJ1-1,CASSPGDKNTEAFF
TRBV29-1,TRBJ1-6,CSVEETAGFGDSPLHF
TRBV5-8,TRBJ2-5,CASSFATGRETQYF
TRBV7-9,TRBJ2-1,CASSLGRGSPKKQFF
TRBV20-1,TRBJ1-2,CSANPVDGYTF
TRBV6-1,TRBJ2-5,CASSDVRETQYF
TRBV2,TRBJ2-7,CASRGGRDYEQYF
TRBV7-3,TRBJ1-2,CASSLGQGDYGYTF
TRBV29-1,TRBJ1-3,CTGTGPGNTIYF
TRBV5-1,TRBJ1-3,CASSLSGTGSGNTIYF
TRBV19,TRBJ2-7,CASSRQGDQYEQYF
TRBV28,TRBJ2-7,CASSPTGGYTYEQYF
TRBV5-1,TRBJ1-5,CASSWNPGQPQHF